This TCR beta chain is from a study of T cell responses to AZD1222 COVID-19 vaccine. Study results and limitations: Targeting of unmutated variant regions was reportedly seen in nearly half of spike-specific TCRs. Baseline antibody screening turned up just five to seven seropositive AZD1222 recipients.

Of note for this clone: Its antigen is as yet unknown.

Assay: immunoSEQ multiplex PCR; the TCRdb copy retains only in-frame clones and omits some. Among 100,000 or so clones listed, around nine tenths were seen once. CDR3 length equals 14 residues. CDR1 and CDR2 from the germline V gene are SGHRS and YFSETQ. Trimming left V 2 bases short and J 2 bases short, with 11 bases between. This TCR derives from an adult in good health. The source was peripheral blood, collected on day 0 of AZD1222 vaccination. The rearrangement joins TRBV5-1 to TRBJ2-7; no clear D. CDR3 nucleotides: TGCGCCAGCAGCTTAAGGAAAAGAGCCTACGAGCAGTACTTC. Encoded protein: CASSLRKRAYEQYF.